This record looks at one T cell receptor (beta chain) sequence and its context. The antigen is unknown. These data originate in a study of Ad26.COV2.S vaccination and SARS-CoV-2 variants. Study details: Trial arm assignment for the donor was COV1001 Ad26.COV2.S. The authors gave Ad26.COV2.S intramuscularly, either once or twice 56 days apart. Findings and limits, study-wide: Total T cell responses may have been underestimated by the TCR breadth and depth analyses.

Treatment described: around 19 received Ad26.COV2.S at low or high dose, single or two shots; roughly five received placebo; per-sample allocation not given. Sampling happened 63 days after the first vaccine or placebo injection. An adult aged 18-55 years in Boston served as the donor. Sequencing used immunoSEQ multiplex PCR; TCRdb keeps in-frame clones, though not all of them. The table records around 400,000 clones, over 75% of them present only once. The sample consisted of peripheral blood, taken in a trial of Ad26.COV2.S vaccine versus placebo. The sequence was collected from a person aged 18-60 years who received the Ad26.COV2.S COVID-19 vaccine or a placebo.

CDR3 DNA: TGTGCCAGCAGTGAGGCCGGGATTGGGCGGGACACCATATATTTT. Its protein product is CASSEAGIGRDTIYF. This chain links TRBV6-1 with TRBJ1-3; D not certain. V was pared by 3 bases and J by 8 bases, with 17 bases between. Germline CDR1 is MNHNS and CDR2 is SASEGT. The CDR3 is made up of 15 amino acids.